These 25 T cell receptor beta chains were sequenced from one sample in a study of T-cell reconstitution after alpha-beta-depleted transplantation in children. Construction of the TCRbeta library involved unique molecular identifiers. TCRdb re-derived calls from the PCR reads in MiXCR, one entry per CDR3 protein. The table records about 980,000 distinct CDR3 sequences, roughly 31% of them present only once. Sample: PBMCs, mostly from graft donor cells, taken 360 days after TCRalphabeta/CD19-depleted stem cell transplant. These receptors all come from a boy under three years old who had a stem cell transplant for SCID, so the T cells may come from the graft donor.

The CDR3 bases are TGTGCCAGCAGTTTTCGGTCCGGGACAGGGACCTACGAGCAGTACTTC. Protein: CASSFRSGTGTYEQYF. V and J are TRBV12-3 or TRBV12-4 and TRBJ2-7, with 9 bases aligning to TRBD1. The CDR3 loop spans 16 amino acids. With V trimmed by 3 bases and J by 2 bases, 8 bases remained unmatched.

This clonotype was picked up a small number of times. The chain has TRBV20-1 and TRBJ2-7, with TRBD2 as a possible D gene (6 bases). Germline CDR1 is DFQATT and CDR2 is SNEGSKA (reference sequence). The CDR3 is 15 residues long. Deletions cut 2 bases from V and 7 bases from J, with 21 bases between. The CDR3 protein is CSARSWGVAPVEQYF. In DNA, the CDR3 is TGCAGTGCTAGATCATGGGGGGTAGCCCCGGTGGAGCAGTACTTC.

J is TRBJ2-1 and V is TRBV4-2; TRBD2 matches 14 bases. The CDR3 extends over 18 amino acids. In germline, CDR1 is LGHNA, CDR2 YNFKEQ. The V and J ends lost 2 bases and 2 bases, in that order; junction bases with no gene match: 5. DNA of the CDR3: TGTGCCAGCAGCCAAACCGGGACTAGCGGGGGCCCCTACAATGAGCAGTTCTTC. Amino acids: CASSQTGTSGGPYNEQFF.

The chain uses TRBV27 and TRBJ2-1, with no clear D. V shed 5 bases and J shed 6 bases, with 11 bases lying between them. The CDR3 spans 13 residues. Germline CDR1 reads MNHEY; CDR2 reads SMNVEV (reference sequence). The chain's CDR3 is CASSRVTPNEQFF. The CDR3 region has the DNA TGTGCCAGCAGTCGGGTCACCCCCAATGAGCAGTTCTTC.

V is TRBV27 and J is TRBJ1-6; TRBD1 aligns across 8 bases. V shed 5 bases, J shed 9 bases, and the junction held 6 bases outside the gene matches. This CDR3 region has 14 residues. The germline gives CDR1 MNHEY, CDR2 SMNVEV (reference sequence). The CDR3 sequence: CASSRTGKGSPLHF. CDR3 bases: TGTGCCAGCAGTCGGACAGGGAAGGGTTCACCCCTCCACTTT.

This chain uses TRBV2 with TRBJ2-4; D tentatively reads TRBD1 or TRBD2 (5 bases each). With 3 bases removed from V and 0 bases from J, the gap between germline ends came to 18 bases. Germline loops: CDR1 SNHLY, CDR2 FYNNEI. This CDR3 comprises 18 residues. This CDR3 is CASSEGTQLGLAKNIQYF. In DNA, the CDR3 is TGTGCCAGCAGTGAGGGGACCCAACTTGGGCTAGCCAAAAACATTCAGTACTTC.

V and J are TRBV27 and TRBJ2-3; 9 bases are shared with TRBD1. Unmatched junction bases numbered 11, after V lost 5 bases and J lost 2 bases. CDR1 and CDR2 from the germline V gene are MNHEY and SMNVEV (reference sequence). There are 17 residues in the CDR3. CDR3 in amino acids: CASSLRAGQGTTDTQYF. The CDR3 DNA reads as TGTGCCAGCAGTCTACGAGCGGGACAGGGAACCACAGATACGCAGTATTTT.

This clonotype has just one count. V and J are TRBV2 and TRBJ2-3, with 8 bases lining up with TRBD2. Germline lookup yields CDR1 SNHLY and CDR2 FYNNEI. V was clipped by 4 bases and J by 0 bases; unmatched bases: 12. The CDR3 covers 18 residues. The CDR3 DNA reads TGTGCCAGCAGTGCTGATCCAGCGGGGGCCTCTAGCACAGATACGCAGTATTTT. This sequence encodes CASSADPAGASSTDTQYF.

The table lists this clonotype with many counts. This rearrangement joins TRBV12-3 or TRBV12-4 to TRBJ1-1; no clear D gene. The CDR3 loop spans 11 amino acids. Deletions cut 1 base from V and 7 bases from J, with 4 bases between. CDR3 coding DNA: TGTGCCAGCAGTTTAGGGGGTGAAGCTTTCTTT. This sequence encodes CASSLGGEAFF.

This clonotype was recorded a few times. This chain connects TRBV20-1 to TRBJ2-7; D possibly corresponds to TRBD2 (5 bases). V was trimmed by 0 bases and J by 1 base, leaving 13 bases between them. CDR1 and CDR2 from the germline V gene are DFQATT and SNEGSKA (reference sequence). The CDR3 contains 15 residues. DNA for the CDR3: TGCAGTGCTAGAGAATGGAAAGCGGTATCCTACGAGCAGTACTTC. This codes for CSAREWKAVSYEQYF.

V and J are TRBV2 and TRBJ2-1; no reliable D call. The CDR3 has 12 amino acids. Germline CDR1 is SNHLY and CDR2 is FYNNEI. Trimming shortened V by 7 bases and J by 8 bases, and 12 bases separated the two germline ends. CDR3 in DNA: TGTGCCAGCACATTCCCGCTCTATGAGCAGTTCTTC. Amino acids: CASTFPLYEQFF.

The chain links TRBV7-9 to TRBJ2-2, with D unclear. Trimming left V 5 bases short and J 8 bases short, with 21 bases between. Germline V lookup: CDR1 SEHNR, CDR2 FQNEAQ (reference sequence). The CDR3 loop spans 16 amino acids. The CDR3 nucleotides read TGTGCCAGCAGCCTATGGGGTCCCGCGAAAAGGGGGGAGCTGTTTTTT. Translation gives CASSLWGPAKRGELFF.

CDR3 sequence reads: CASSFSGGQLNQPQHF. Here the CDR3 DNA reads TGTGCCAGCAGTTTCTCCGGGGGGCAACTCAATCAGCCCCAGCATTTT. The chain links TRBV28 to TRBJ1-5, with a tentative D call TRBD1 (6 bases). Per germline, CDR1 MDHEN and CDR2 SYDVKM. CDR3 size: 16 residues. V was clipped by 3 bases and J by 3 bases, with 15 bases between them. Full variable domain (rest looked up from reference TRBV28 and TRBJ1-5): DVKVTQSSRYLVKRTGEKVFLECVQDMDHENMFWYRQDPGLGLRLIYFSYDVKMKEKGDIPEGYSVSREKKERFSLILESASTNQTSMYLCASSFSGGQLNQPQHFGDGTRLSIL.

This chain links TRBV9 with TRBJ2-7, with D unresolved. Germline values: CDR1 SGDLS, CDR2 YYNGEE. The CDR3 runs to 15 residues. The V end lost 0 bases, the J end lost 1 base, and 11 bases lay between the germline ends. CDR3 in DNA: TGTGCCAGCAGCGTAGACCCTCTGGGGTCCTACGAGCAGTACTTC. Its protein is CASSVDPLGSYEQYF.

This clonotype was seen a few times. The rearrangement uses TRBV5-1 and TRBJ2-1, with 10 bases that match TRBD2. Per the germline V gene, CDR1 is SGHRS and CDR2 is YFSETQ. This CDR3 has 14 residues. V dropped 2 bases and J dropped 9; count of bases not matched to a gene: 5. CDR3 region: CASSFVGLASEQFF. In DNA form, the CDR3 reads TGCGCCAGCAGCTTCGTGGGACTAGCGAGTGAGCAGTTCTTC.

The chain carries TRBV7-2 and TRBJ2-5; D is perhaps TRBD1 (5 bases). CDR1 is SGHTA, CDR2 FQGNSA, per germline. The CDR3 length is 14 residues. V lost 5 bases and J 5 bases, leaving 15 bases between the germline ends. The CDR3 DNA follows: TGTGCCAGCAGCCACAGTCAGGGTAGGGAGACCCAGTACTTC. Translated: CASSHSQGRETQYF.

The table lists this clonotype with a few counts. This sequence joins TRBV6-2 or TRBV6-3 and TRBJ1-2; the match to TRBD1 covers 9 bases. This CDR3 has 15 residues. The V segment lost 4 bases and the J segment 8 bases; nucleotides outside the gene matches: 11. Germline V gene sequence: CDR1 MNHEY, CDR2 SVGEGT. CDR3 protein: CASSFSFGTGSGYTF. The CDR3 nucleotides read TGTGCCAGCAGTTTTTCCTTCGGGACAGGGAGCGGCTACACCTTC.

CDR3 region: CASSNSFPDTQYF. The CDR3 DNA is TGTGCCAGCAGCAATAGTTTTCCAGATACGCAGTATTTT. The chain combines TRBV7-6 with TRBJ2-3; D is uncertain. The V gene lost 5 bases and the J gene lost 4 bases, with 10 bases spanning the gap. CDR1 SGHVS and CDR2 FNYEAQ come from the germline V gene. The CDR3 spans 13 residues. The whole variable domain, remainder taken from reference TRBV7-6 and TRBJ2-3, is GAGVSQSPRYKVTKRGQDVALRCDPISGHVSLYWYRQALGQGPEFLTYFNYEAQQDKSGLPNDRFSAERPEGSISTLTIQRTEQRDSAMYRCASSNSFPDTQYFGPGTRLTVL.

This clonotype was seen only a few times. The rearrangement uses TRBV5-1 and TRBJ2-7; 9 nucleotides line up with TRBD1. This CDR3 comprises 14 residues. CDR1 and CDR2 from the germline V gene are SGHRS and YFSETQ. V was pared by 4 bases and J by 4 bases, with 6 bases of the junction left unmatched. The DNA for the CDR3 is TGCGCCAGCAGCATACCGGGACAGGGTTACGAGCAGTACTTC. Residues: CASSIPGQGYEQYF.

V and J are TRBV5-5 and TRBJ1-5, with a tentative D call TRBD1 (6 bases). Trimming cost V 4 bases and J 5 bases, with 13 bases left between them. Germline CDR1 reads SGHKS; CDR2 reads YYEKEE (reference sequence). CDR3 length equals 14 residues. The chain's CDR3 is CASSGAGAYQPQHF. As DNA, the CDR3 is TGTGCCAGCAGCGGGGCAGGGGCATATCAGCCCCAGCATTTT.

The rearrangement uses TRBV4-3 and TRBJ1-1, with D tentatively TRBD1 (6 bases). Trimming removed 3 bases from V and 4 bases from J, with 12 bases in between. Germline CDR1 reads LGHNA; CDR2 reads YSLEER. The CDR3 sequence is 14 residues long. CDR3 coding DNA: TGCGCCAGCAGCCAGGCGCAGGGGCTCACTGAAGCTTTCTTT. The encoded protein is CASSQAQGLTEAFF.

The sample holds a few counts of this clonotype. V usage is TRBV20-1 and J usage is TRBJ2-5, with TRBD2 identical over 11 bases. CDR3 size: 14 residues. The trim removed 3 bases at V and 5 bases at J, leaving 5 bases unmatched. Germline values: CDR1 DFQATT, CDR2 SNEGSKA (reference sequence). The CDR3 DNA follows: TGCAGTGCTAGTAAACTAGCGGGGGTGGAGACCCAGTACTTC. Its translation: CSASKLAGVETQYF.

This rearrangement joins TRBV4-2 to TRBJ2-2; TRBD1 is a possible D gene (6 bases). This CDR3 region has 15 residues. CDR1 LGHNA and CDR2 YNFKEQ come from the germline V gene. V was shortened by 0 bases and J by 6 bases, with 11 bases between the two germline ends. The CDR3 spells CASSQEQGWAGELFF. The CDR3 region has the DNA TGTGCCAGCAGCCAAGAACAGGGTTGGGCCGGGGAGCTGTTTTTT.

This clonotype occurred a few times. The J gene is TRBJ2-1, the V gene TRBV27; TRBD1 agrees at 12 bases. Germline CDR1 MNHEY, CDR2 SMNVEV (reference sequence). The CDR3 runs 18 residues. V lost 7 bases to trimming and J lost 0 bases; unmatched junction nucleotides: 10. CDR3 residues: CASNPGQGAPISYNEQFF. The CDR3 DNA sequence: TGTGCCAGCAATCCGGGACAGGGGGCGCCGATCTCCTACAATGAGCAGTTCTTC.

This chain connects TRBV5-1 to TRBJ2-7, with 7 bases identical to TRBD1. The CDR3 runs to 14 residues. Looked up from germline, CDR1 is SGHRS and CDR2 is YFSETQ. The ends lost 1 base at V and 4 bases at J; junction bases unmatched: 5. In DNA form, the CDR3 reads TGCGCCAGCAGCTTGTCCGGGACAGTGTACGAGCAGTACTTC. This translates into CASSLSGTVYEQYF.